These T cell receptor beta chains were read from a single sample in a study of T cell changes during pregnancy in multiple sclerosis. The assay was immunoSEQ multiplex PCR, and TCRdb's table has in-frame clones only and misses some. This repertoire shows fewer than 70,000 clones, 94% found once; its top ten account for about 3%. The specimen was CD8+ T cells from peripheral blood mononuclear cells, collected in the third trimester of pregnancy. These receptors all come from a female donor with multiple sclerosis, enrolled in a pregnancy study. Each CDR3 is given with its conserved first and last residue. Fields, in order: D gene, V gene, clone size, J gene, CDR3 protein, CDR3 DNA. A D gene is named only where the DNA matches it firmly. A row's size may be missing; if present it is once, few, many or a size class.

D: TRBD1
V: TRBV6-6
size: few
J: TRBJ1-1
CDR3: CASSQGAPNTEAFF
DNA: TGTGCCAGCAGTCAGGGGGCCCCGAACACTGAAGCTTTCTTT

D: .
V: TRBV7-3
size: .
J: TRBJ2-1
CDR3: CASSLSDSNEQFF
DNA: TGTGCCAGCAGCTTAAGCGACTCCAATGAGCAGTTCTTC

D: TRBD2
V: TRBV7-9
size: .
J: TRBJ2-1
CDR3: CASGEGLAEYNEQFF
DNA: TGTGCCAGCGGTGAGGGACTAGCGGAATACAATGAGCAGTTCTTC

D: TRBD2
V: TRBV7-9
size: .
J: TRBJ2-7
CDR3: CASSLAGSGRGYEQYF
DNA: TGTGCCAGCAGCTTAGCGGGTAGCGGGAGAGGGTACGAGCAGTACTTC

D: .
V: TRBV12-5
size: .
J: TRBJ2-7
CDR3: CASASYEQYF
DNA: TGTGCTAGTGCGAGTTACGAGCAGTACTTC

D: .
V: TRBV9
size: .
J: TRBJ2-7
CDR3: CASSAQGNEQYF
DNA: TGTGCCAGCAGCGCCCAGGGCAACGAGCAGTACTTC

D: .
V: TRBV7-6
size: .
J: TRBJ2-2
CDR3: CASSLTSSQNTGELFF
DNA: TGTGCCAGCAGCCTGACTTCTAGCCAAAACACCGGGGAGCTGTTTTTT

D: .
V: TRBV6-5
size: .
J: TRBJ2-2
CDR3: CASSYGAPDTGELFF
DNA: TGTGCCAGCAGTTACGGGGCTCCGGACACCGGGGAGCTGTTTTTT

D: .
V: TRBV14
size: .
J: TRBJ2-7
CDR3: CASSRQANFYEQYF
DNA: TGTGCCAGCAGCCGACAGGCAAACTTCTACGAGCAGTACTTC

D: .
V: TRBV19
size: .
J: TRBJ2-7
CDR3: CASSTTAADVYEQYF
DNA: TGTGCCAGTAGTACGACCGCGGCGGATGTTTACGAGCAGTACTTC

D: .
V: TRBV11-2
size: .
J: TRBJ2-5
CDR3: CASSPNWDTGLGGTQYF
DNA: TGTGCCAGCAGCCCTAACTGGGACACAGGTCTTGGCGGGACCCAGTACTTC

D: .
V: TRBV25-1
size: .
J: TRBJ2-1
CDR3: CASSAGNEQFF
DNA: TGTGCCAGCAGTGCGGGAAATGAGCAGTTCTTC

D: .
V: TRBV19
size: .
J: TRBJ2-7
CDR3: CASSIPGGYYEQYF
DNA: TGTGCCAGTAGTATCCCCGGGGGATACTACGAGCAGTACTTC

D: .
V: TRBV5-1
size: .
J: TRBJ2-1
CDR3: CASSLAKTDTVPSYNEQFF
DNA: TGCGCCAGCAGCTTGGCCAAGACAGATACGGTCCCTTCCTACAATGAGCAGTTCTTC

D: TRBD1
V: TRBV28
size: .
J: TRBJ2-1
CDR3: CASSLPVGQGEGLYNEQFF
DNA: TGTGCCAGCAGTTTGCCCGTTGGACAGGGAGAGGGTCTCTACAATGAGCAGTTCTTC

D: .
V: TRBV29-1
size: .
J: TRBJ2-3
CDR3: CSPRFQNTDTQYF
DNA: TGCAGCCCTAGGTTCCAGAACACAGATACGCAGTATTTT

D: TRBD2
V: TRBV28
size: .
J: TRBJ2-7
CDR3: CASSDWGLPISYEQYF
DNA: TGTGCCAGCAGTGATTGGGGACTACCCATCTCCTACGAGCAGTACTTC

D: .
V: TRBV6-5
size: .
J: TRBJ2-7
CDR3: CASSYSYTGEQYF
DNA: TGTGCCAGCAGTTACTCCTACACGGGCGAGCAGTACTTC

D: .
V: TRBV7-9
size: once
J: TRBJ2-1
CDR3: CASSADRTLSSYNEQFF
DNA: TGTGCCAGCAGCGCCGACAGGACTTTGAGCTCCTACAATGAGCAGTTCTTC

D: .
V: TRBV6-6
size: .
J: TRBJ1-2
CDR3: CASTNRPGNYGYTF
DNA: TGTGCCAGCACCAACCGGCCAGGGAACTATGGCTACACCTTC